The 26 T cell receptor beta chains below were found in one sample sequenced in a study of regulatory T cells in long-lasting Graves disease. The time point denotes: newly diagnosed GD, antithyroid drugs for less than 3 months. Extracted PBMC RNA gave rise to the TCR library. In building TCR beta libraries, iRepertoire HTBI primers were used together with Arm-PCR of CDR3 regions. TCRdb reanalysed the multiplex PCR reads using MiXCR and keeps one entry per CDR3 protein. Seen here are about 460,000 distinct CDR3 sequences, less than 15% observed once, and the top ten hold approximately 15%. The sample also formed part of further work on T cells in Graves' hyperthyroidism and ophthalmopathy.

Sequences were derived from peripheral blood mononuclear cells (PBMCs), sampled at new diagnosis, from a patient treated with antithyroid drugs. The source is a woman aged 45-65 years with Graves disease.

This rearrangement joins TRBV5-1 to TRBJ1-1; D not certain. V lost 5 bases, J lost 8 bases, and 25 bases lay in between. This CDR3 comprises 16 residues. Germline values: CDR1 SGHRS, CDR2 YFSETQ. CDR3 residues: CASSYPNAAEEGEAFF. The CDR3 nucleotides are TGCGCCAGCAGTTACCCTAACGCGGCTGAAGAAGGGGAAGCTTTCTTT.

In this sample, this clonotype turned up many times. The rearrangement joins TRBV10-3 to TRBJ1-1; D is unresolved. This CDR3 spans 13 amino acids. Germline CDR1 is ENHRY and CDR2 is SYGVKD. The ends were cut back, 2 bases at V and 0 bases at J, with 4 bases in the middle. CDR3 bases: TGTGCCATCAGTGAGAGGGTGAACACTGAAGCTTTCTTT. It translates to CAISERVNTEAFF.

This clonotype appeared many times. The chain carries TRBV12-3 or TRBV12-4 and TRBJ2-2, with 7 bases fitting TRBD2. The CDR3 sequence is 16 residues long. J was trimmed by 3 bases and V by 7 bases; bases with no gene match: 11. CDR3 sequence: CASTPSAGVDTGELFF. DNA of the CDR3: TGTGCCAGCACCCCCAGTGCGGGAGTGGACACCGGGGAGCTGTTTTTT.

This chain connects TRBV10-2 to TRBJ2-3, with TRBD2 matching over 10 bases. Germline values: CDR1 WSHSY, CDR2 SAAADI. Losses at the gene ends were 6 bases for V and 2 bases for J; bases not matched to a gene: 8. This CDR3 has 16 residues. The CDR3 coding sequence is TGCGCCAGCAGCGAACCGGGACTAGCGACCACAGATACGCAGTATTTT. Translated: CASSEPGLATTDTQYF.

This clonotype showed up just once. This may stem from a read error, because a much larger clone lies one nucleotide away. The chain is built from TRBV5-8 and TRBJ2-3; TRBD1 matches at 7 bases. Germline V lookup: CDR1 SGHTS, CDR2 YDEGEE. The trim removed 4 bases at V and 1 base at J, leaving 18 bases unmatched. This CDR3 is 19 amino acids long. CDR3 DNA: TGTGCCAGCAGCCCACAAACATCTTTTTTCGGGACAGGCACAGATACGCAGTATTTT. Translated, it gives CASSPQTSFFGTGTDTQYF.

The chain carries TRBV5-1 and TRBJ2-3; 10 bases line up with TRBD1. V shed 0 bases and J 2 bases; nucleotides not matched to a gene: 3. The CDR3 is 16 amino acids. Germline V CDR1 and CDR2: SGHRS, YFSETQ. The CDR3 nucleotides read TGCGCCAGCAGCTTGGCCGGGACAGGGGTCACAGATACGCAGTATTTT. This gives the protein CASSLAGTGVTDTQYF.

V is TRBV7-9 and J is TRBJ2-7, with unresolved D. V lost 5 bases and J 0 bases, leaving 11 bases between the germline ends. CDR1 is SEHNR, CDR2 FQNEAQ, per germline (reference sequence). There are 14 residues in the CDR3. The CDR3 nucleotides are TGTGCCAGCAGCGTGACCCAAAGCTCCTACGAGCAGTACTTC. It is translated as CASSVTQSSYEQYF.

This clonotype was recorded at least ten times. The rearrangement uses TRBV2 and TRBJ2-6; D unclear. The CDR3 is 15 residues long. V was shortened by 6 bases and J by 0 bases, with 9 bases between the two germline ends. Germline V gene lookup returns CDR1 SNHLY and CDR2 FYNNEI. CDR3 protein: CASSYTPSGANVLTF. The CDR3, as DNA: TGTGCCAGCAGCTATACACCCTCTGGGGCCAACGTCCTGACTTTC.

The J gene is TRBJ2-1, the V gene TRBV5-1; 8 bases align to TRBD2. There are 19 residues in the CDR3. The germline CDR1 and CDR2 sequences are SGHRS and YFSETQ. V was pared by 2 bases and J by 0 bases, with 13 bases of the junction left unmatched. The CDR3 is CASSFRTLAGTSSYNEQFF. The CDR3 DNA reads as TGCGCCAGCAGCTTTAGGACCCTAGCGGGCACCAGCTCCTACAATGAGCAGTTCTTC.

The sample holds a few counts of this clonotype. The rearrangement links TRBV19 to TRBJ2-7, with 13 nucleotides matching TRBD2. The V and J ends lost 6 bases and 2 bases, in that order; junction bases with no gene match: 4. Germline CDR1 reads LNHDA; CDR2 reads SQIVND (reference sequence). The CDR3 consists of 15 residues. CDR3 in DNA: TGTGCCAGTAGAGGACTAGCGGGAGCTGCCTACGAGCAGTACTTC. Protein: CASRGLAGAAYEQYF.

This clonotype was seen many times. This sequence joins TRBV12-3 or TRBV12-4 and TRBJ2-1; 7 bases match TRBD1. Unmatched junction bases numbered 5, after V lost 6 bases and J lost 0 bases. This CDR3 spans 15 amino acids. DNA for the CDR3: TGTGCCAGCAGGAAGGGACAGAGCTCCTACAATGAGCAGTTCTTC. This codes for CASRKGQSSYNEQFF.

This clonotype was counted many times. The chain has TRBV10-3 and TRBJ2-5, with 10 bases aligning to TRBD2. The CDR3 consists of 15 residues. V was pared by 3 bases and J by 5 bases, with 6 bases of the junction left unmatched. Germline values: CDR1 ENHRY, CDR2 SYGVKD. CDR3 coding DNA: TGTGCCATCAGTGATTCTAGCGGGAGTGCGGAGACCCAGTACTTC. Amino acid sequence: CAISDSSGSAETQYF.

This clonotype was recorded at least ten times. The chain uses TRBV29-1 and TRBJ2-5; D not resolved. V lost 3 bases, J lost 3 bases, and 11 bases lay in between. Germline V gives CDR1 SQVTM, CDR2 ANQGSEA. The CDR3 runs to 13 residues. This chain's CDR3 is CSVDFDVKETQYF. Written as DNA, the CDR3 is TGCAGCGTTGATTTCGATGTAAAAGAGACCCAGTACTTC.

At least ten counts were recorded for this clonotype. V and J are TRBV6-1 and TRBJ2-7; D might be TRBD1 (6 bases). The CDR3 sequence is 16 residues long. The V end lost 8 bases, the J end lost 3 bases, and 23 bases lay between the germline ends. The germline CDR1 and CDR2 sequences are MNHNS and SASEGT. CDR3 sequence (DNA): TGTGCCAGCTCTCCTCCCCCAGGCCGGACAGACTACGAGCAGTACTTC. This gives the protein CASSPPPGRTDYEQYF.

This clonotype was picked up many times. In DNA, the CDR3 is TGTGCCAGCAGTTTTAGCCCAGGGCCCCCGCGCGAGCAGTACTTC. Translating it yields CASSFSPGPPREQYF. The chain joins TRBV12-3 or TRBV12-4 to TRBJ2-7, with a possible D match to TRBD1 (5 bases). V was cut by 3 bases and J by 6 bases, with 18 bases left in between. The CDR3 contains 15 residues.

This clonotype occurred many times. The J gene is TRBJ2-1, the V gene TRBV28; 11 bases align to TRBD2. CDR1 MDHEN and CDR2 SYDVKM come from the germline V gene. With V trimmed by 4 bases and J by 7 bases, 15 bases remained unmatched. The CDR3 runs to 18 residues. CDR3 nucleotide sequence: TGTGCCAGCAGTTACAGGGTGTCCGGGACTAGCGGTGGAAATGAGCAGTTCTTC. This translates into CASSYRVSGTSGGNEQFF.

The chain carries TRBV18 and TRBJ1-2; D remains ambiguous. The CDR3 runs to 14 residues. The ends were cut back, 4 bases at V and 0 bases at J, with 9 bases in the middle. Germline CDR1 reads KGHSH; CDR2 reads LQKENI. Here the CDR3 DNA reads TGTGCCAGCTCACGCGCGGAGTCTAACTATGGCTACACCTTC. Translating gives CASSRAESNYGYTF.

Concerning this clonotype: A much larger clone is a single base away; this may be a read error. In this CDR3 the conserved last residue, phenylalanine or tryptophan, is missing, so a read error is likely. The chain links TRBV6-1 to TRBJ1-1, with TRBD1 identical over 10 bases. CDR3 size: 16 residues. Trimming at V came to 4 bases and at J to 5 bases, leaving 10 bases not matched to a gene. Per germline, CDR1 MNHNS and CDR2 SASEGT. In DNA, the CDR3 is TGTGCCAGCAGTGCCAGACAGGGGGCATGGAAGACTGAAGCTTTCTCT. As protein: CASSARQGAWKTEAFS.

In its sample, this clonotype was seen many times. The chain recombines TRBV28 with TRBJ1-5; possible D gene TRBD1, 6 bases. Deletions cut 6 bases from V and 4 bases from J, with 13 bases between. The CDR3 has 14 residues. Germline V gives CDR1 MDHEN, CDR2 SYDVKM. CDR3: CASRDRLQNQPQHF. DNA of the CDR3: TGTGCCAGCAGGGACAGATTGCAAAATCAGCCCCAGCATTTT.

This clonotype was recorded many times. The V gene is TRBV11-2, the J gene TRBJ2-7; 9 bases align to TRBD2. After removal of 1 base from V and 0 bases from J, the junction contained 10 bases not matched to a gene. The CDR3 runs 18 residues. The germline CDR1 and CDR2 sequences are SGHAT and FQNNGV. This chain's CDR3 is CASSLGGPLAGNSYEQYF. The DNA of the CDR3 is TGTGCCAGCAGCTTAGGCGGTCCCCTAGCGGGGAACTCCTACGAGCAGTACTTC.

This clonotype has at least ten counts. The gene calls are TRBV5-1 and TRBJ1-2, with D perhaps TRBD1 (5 bases). CDR3 length: 14 residues. Germline lookup yields CDR1 SGHRS and CDR2 YFSETQ. V lost 0 bases to trimming and J lost 4 bases, with 10 bases between them. The CDR3, as DNA: TGCGCCAGCAGCTTGGCCGGGACGTCCTATGGCTACACCTTC. Protein product: CASSLAGTSYGYTF.

This clonotype was counted ten times or more. The chain uses TRBV12-3 or TRBV12-4 and TRBJ2-1; a possible D gene is TRBD2 (5 bases). The CDR3 runs 14 residues. V lost 8 bases and J 1 base, leaving 12 bases between the germline ends. CDR3 region: CASRDGGSYNEQFF. DNA of the CDR3: TGTGCCAGCCGAGACGGAGGTTCCTACAATGAGCAGTTCTTC.

This clonotype showed up just a few times. The V gene is TRBV5-5, the J gene TRBJ1-6; D call uncertain. CDR3 length: 17 amino acids. Per the germline V gene, CDR1 is SGHKS and CDR2 is YYEKEE (reference sequence). Trimming took off 0 bases at V and 7 bases at J, with 17 bases between the two ends. In DNA form, the CDR3 reads TGTGCCAGCAGCTTGGCGTTCGACTGGGTGATGAATTCACCCCTCCACTTT. This gives the protein CASSLAFDWVMNSPLHF. The full variable domain, with the rest looked up from reference TRBV5-5 and TRBJ1-6, is DAGVTQSPTHLIKTRGQQVTLRCSPISGHKSVSWYQQVLGQGPQFIFQYYEKEERGRGNFPDRFSARQFPNYSSELNVNALLLGDSALYLCASSLAFDWVMNSPLHFGNGTRLTVT.

As regards this clonotype: A much larger clonotype is one base distant, so this may be a read error. J is TRBJ2-5 and V is TRBV20-1, with 12 bases matching TRBD2. CDR1 DFQATT and CDR2 SNEGSKA come from the germline V gene (reference sequence). This CDR3 has 15 residues. The CDR3 sequence: CSAPRLAGAVENQYF. The CDR3, as DNA: TGCAGTGCCCCTCGACTAGCGGGAGCGGTAGAGAACCAGTACTTC.

The chain carries TRBV5-1 and TRBJ2-7, with 11 positions matching TRBD2. From germline, CDR1 is SGHRS and CDR2 YFSETQ. V lost 3 bases, J lost 1 base, and 6 bases stayed unmatched. The CDR3 has 16 residues. CDR3 coding DNA: TGCGCCAGCAGCTCTAGCGGGGGGCCCCCTTCCTACGAGCAGTACTTC. Translating it yields CASSSSGGPPSYEQYF.

Only a few counts were recorded for this clonotype. The chain carries TRBV18 and TRBJ2-7, with 7 bases that match TRBD1. The V gene end was trimmed by 4 bases and the J gene end by 7 bases; junction bases not matched to a gene: 7. The CDR3 extends over 13 amino acids. Germline V gives CDR1 KGHSH, CDR2 LQKENI. The CDR3 protein is CASSQGTALEQYF. In DNA, the CDR3 is TGTGCCAGCTCACAAGGGACAGCCTTAGAGCAGTACTTC.